A single sample gave rise to the 16 T cell receptor beta chains below, sequenced in a study of shared clonotypes between healthy human individuals. The protocol was immunoSEQ multiplex PCR, while the TCRdb copy is restricted to in-frame clones and leaves out a portion. Among 2,100,000 or so clones, more than 90% were seen once, and the ten largest hold about 0.13%. Material for sequencing was naive CD4+ T cells sorted from blood. Subset noted: CD45RA+ positively selected. Every receptor here comes from a young man in good health.

V gene TRBV18 combines with J gene TRBJ2-3; D might be TRBD1 (6 bases). In germline, CDR1 is KGHSH, CDR2 LQKENI. The ends were cut back, 6 bases at V and 1 base at J, with 11 bases in the middle. The CDR3 runs 14 residues. CDR3 amino acids: CASSWTERTDTQYF. For the CDR3, the DNA is TGTGCCAGCTCCTGGACAGAGCGCACAGATACGCAGTATTTT.

On this clone: Other DNA sequences in the sample encode the same CDR3. The gene calls are TRBV7-9 and TRBJ2-1; a possible D gene is TRBD1 (6 bases). The V gene lost 5 bases and the J gene lost 2 bases, with 10 bases spanning the gap. Germline V CDR1 and CDR2: SEHNR, FQNEAQ (reference sequence). The CDR3 loop spans 14 amino acids. The CDR3 loop is CASSRGGTYNEQFF. The CDR3 region has the DNA TGTGCCAGCAGCAGAGGGGGTACCTACAATGAGCAGTTCTTC.

The chain carries TRBV5-1 and TRBJ2-2, with D hard to call. The CDR3 is 14 residues long. V lost 7 bases and J 4 bases, leaving 14 bases between the germline ends. In germline, CDR1 is SGHRS, CDR2 YFSETQ. The CDR3 sequence: CASATNSGTGELFF. Here the CDR3 DNA reads TGCGCCAGCGCCACAAACAGTGGCACCGGGGAGCTGTTTTTT.

This sequence joins TRBV6-9 and TRBJ1-3; D is unresolved. Trimming took 0 bases from V and 0 from J, leaving 12 bases between them. The CDR3 loop spans 17 amino acids. Germline lookup yields CDR1 MNHGY and CDR2 SVAAGI. CDR3 bases: TGTGCCAGCAGTTATTCGACCTGGGGTGTCTCTGGAAACACCATATATTTT. Protein: CASSYSTWGVSGNTIYF.

This chain uses TRBV30 with TRBJ2-7; perhaps TRBD1 as D (6 bases). Germline lookup yields CDR1 GTSNPN and CDR2 SVGIG (reference sequence). The germline V and J ends were trimmed by 3 bases and 4 bases, with 13 bases remaining between them. This CDR3 contains 13 residues. CDR3 amino acids: CAWSRDMGYEQYF. DNA of the CDR3: TGTGCCTGGAGCCGGGACATGGGATACGAGCAGTACTTC.

The chain has TRBV5-1 and TRBJ2-1; D not resolved. V gave up 1 base and J gave up 0 bases, with 11 bases separating them. The germline V gene has CDR1 SGHRS and CDR2 YFSETQ. The CDR3 is 16 residues long. CDR3 coding DNA: TGCGCCAGCAGCTTGTCCCTTACGGCCTCCTACAATGAGCAGTTCTTC. Encoded protein: CASSLSLTASYNEQFF.

This clone turned up a few times. V and J are TRBV19 and TRBJ1-5; 12 bases line up with TRBD1. Germline V gene lookup returns CDR1 LNHDA and CDR2 SQIVND (reference sequence). The CDR3 is 16 residues long. V gave up 7 bases and J gave up 7 bases; unmatched junction bases: 11. The CDR3 nucleotides read TGTGCCAGTACCCAACAGGGACAGGGGGCTAGCCAGCCCCAGCATTTT. Encoded protein: CASTQQGQGASQPQHF.

This chain links TRBV11-1 with TRBJ2-6, with D unresolved. Per germline, CDR1 SGHAT and CDR2 FQDESV (reference sequence). Trimming removed 6 bases at V and 0 bases at J, with 6 bases between. The CDR3 is 14 residues long. The CDR3 protein is CASSYGSGANVLTF. Written as DNA, the CDR3 is TGTGCCAGCAGTTACGGCTCTGGGGCCAACGTCCTGACTTTC.

The chain recombines TRBV7-2 with TRBJ2-5; a weak D match, TRBD2 (6 bases). Germline V gene lookup returns CDR1 SGHTA and CDR2 FQGNSA. V was clipped by 4 bases and J by 0 bases, with 15 bases between them. The CDR3 covers 16 residues. The CDR3 DNA reads TGTGCCAGCAGCTCGGGGGACTCTAGGTACCAAGAGACCCAGTACTTC. It translates to CASSSGDSRYQETQYF.

The chain employs TRBV5-1 and TRBJ2-3, with D hard to call. The V and J ends lost 5 bases and 1 base respectively, with 11 bases between them. This CDR3 spans 14 amino acids. Germline V gives CDR1 SGHRS, CDR2 YFSETQ. The CDR3 nucleotides read TGCGCCAGCAGTAAAGGCACCGGCACAGATACGCAGTATTTT. Protein product: CASSKGTGTDTQYF.

To note about this clone: Other DNA variants within this sample encode the same CDR3. This chain connects TRBV5-1 to TRBJ2-3; weak D call: TRBD2 (5 bases). The germline V gene encodes CDR1 SGHRS and CDR2 YFSETQ. The V end was cut by 0 bases, the J end by 2 bases, with 10 bases between. CDR3 length: 15 amino acids. CDR3 region: CASSLGGGSTDTQYF. The DNA for the CDR3 is TGCGCCAGCAGCTTGGGAGGCGGGTCCACAGATACGCAGTATTTT.

The rearrangement links TRBV6-1 to TRBJ2-7, with a weak D call TRBD1 (7 bases). V was trimmed by 4 bases and J by 3 bases, leaving 13 bases between them. The CDR3 runs to 14 residues. Germline V CDR1 and CDR2: MNHNS, SASEGT. In DNA, the CDR3 is TGTGCCAGCAGTGTGGAGGGGGCCCGCTACGAGCAGTACTTC. The encoded protein is CASSVEGARYEQYF.

CDR3 nucleotides: TGTGCCAGCAGTGAATTTTTTTGGGGAACCGGGGAGCTGTTTTTT. It codes for CASSEFFWGTGELFF. The chain joins TRBV6-1 to TRBJ2-2, with D uncertain. V lost 2 bases and J lost 5, with 12 bases in between. CDR1 and CDR2 from the germline V gene are MNHNS and SASEGT. The CDR3 consists of 15 residues.

This clone was observed once. The rearrangement uses TRBV7-3 and TRBJ2-1, with TRBD2 identical over 8 bases. The CDR3 spans 19 residues. Germline values: CDR1 SGHTA, CDR2 FQGTGA. The J segment lost 1 base and the V segment lost 3 bases, leaving 14 bases of the junction unmatched. CDR3 region: CASSLTQSGGPGSYNEQFF. Written as DNA, the CDR3 is TGTGCCAGCAGCTTGACCCAGAGCGGGGGCCCCGGGTCCTACAATGAGCAGTTCTTC. Supplemented by reference TRBV7-3 and TRBJ2-1, the full variable domain reads GAGVSQTPSNKVTEKGKYVELRCDPISGHTALYWYRQSLGQGPEFLIYFQGTGAADDSGLPNDRFFAVRPEGSVSTLKIQRTERGDSAVYLCASSLTQSGGPGSYNEQFFGPGTRLTVL.

The chain joins TRBV6-5 to TRBJ2-1, with 10 bases fitting TRBD2. J gave up 4 bases and V 6 bases, and 3 bases lay outside the gene matches. Germline V gives CDR1 MNHEY, CDR2 SVGAGI. The CDR3 sequence is 14 residues long. CDR3 sequence: CASRRTSGYNEQFF. The CDR3 nucleotides read TGTGCCAGCAGGAGGACTAGCGGATACAATGAGCAGTTCTTC.

This rearrangement joins TRBV10-3 to TRBJ1-6, with 9 bases lining up with TRBD1. V trimming: 4 bases; J trimming: 6 bases; junction bases outside the gene matches: 7. The CDR3 runs 16 residues. Germline values: CDR1 ENHRY, CDR2 SYGVKD. CDR3 loop: CAISASGQGPNSPLHF. The CDR3 nucleotides are TGTGCCATCAGTGCCTCGGGACAGGGCCCTAATTCACCCCTCCACTTT.